This T cell receptor beta chain appears in the sequencing data of a study of shared clonotypes between healthy human individuals. This clone was seen more than once but under ten times. Its antigen is as yet unknown. Points from the study as a whole: Naive CD4 clonotype sharing across a few donors was approximately 5%. Rarefaction showed that sequencing of sorted subsets was incomplete (despite large depth).

Trimming removed 2 bases from V and 4 bases from J, with 14 bases in between. Per germline, CDR1 KGHSH and CDR2 LQKENI. The CDR3 extends over 15 amino acids. The assay was run at deep level. Authors' processing steps: Quality scores were absent from the junction-only immunoSEQ sequences, so filtering differed. Libraries were prepared by immunoSEQ multiplex PCR; TCRdb keeps only in-frame clonotypes and omits some of them. V and J calls and clone size are as listed in that table; D and trimming were resolved from the DNA. This sample has 2,500,000 or so clones, with roughly 93% found just once. The TCR sequence derives from a man aged 18 to 29 in good health. Some clones in this sample may be carry-over from other donors' samples. The sample consisted of naive CD4+ T cells from PBMCs. The subset here: CD45RA+ positively selected. The chain couples TRBV18 to TRBJ1-1; the D gene is possibly TRBD1 (6 bases). In nucleotides, the CDR3 is TGTGCCAGCTCACCATTAGCAGGGGCGCCCACTGAAGCTTTCTTT. It is translated as CASSPLAGAPTEAFF.